Following are 19 T cell receptor beta chains from one sample sequenced in a study of blood T cells in healthy people across ages. For the second PCR, which ran for about 6 to 11 cycles, a sample-barcoded 5' primer and a J-beta primer mix were used. TCRdb called the 5' RACE reads again in MiXCR, with one record for every CDR3 protein. The table has 380,000 or so distinct CDR3 sequences, 45% to 60% seen once; the top ten hold 45% to 60%. The sequenced sample consisted of blood. These receptor sequences come from a man in his 60s in good health.

V and J are TRBV20-1 and TRBJ2-7; D call uncertain. V shed 6 bases and J shed 0 bases, with 18 bases lying between them. The CDR3 spans 15 residues. The germline gives CDR1 DFQATT, CDR2 SNEGSKA (reference sequence). DNA of the CDR3: TGCAGTGCCTACGCTTTGGGCGAAGTCTCCTACGAGCAGTACTTC. Amino acid sequence: CSAYALGEVSYEQYF.

This clonotype was counted once. The CDR3 region has the DNA TGTGCCAGCAGTGTGGACAGGGGATCTTATCAGCCCCAGCATTTT. This encodes CASSVDRGSYQPQHF. The rearrangement joins TRBV2 to TRBJ1-5, with 9 bases identical to TRBD1. The CDR3 consists of 15 residues. V lost 4 bases, J lost 5 bases, and 6 bases stayed unmatched. Germline V gene sequence: CDR1 SNHLY, CDR2 FYNNEI.

This clonotype was detected many times. The gene calls are TRBV27 and TRBJ2-7; D unclear. V was trimmed by 6 bases and J by 2 bases, leaving 5 bases between them. The germline CDR1 and CDR2 sequences are MNHEY and SMNVEV (reference sequence). CDR3 length: 11 amino acids. The CDR3 DNA sequence: TGTGCCAGCAGGAACACCTACGAGCAGTACTTC. This gives the protein CASRNTYEQYF.

The V gene is TRBV5-1, the J gene TRBJ2-5; D not resolved. V gave up 0 bases and J gave up 11 bases, with 17 bases separating them. The germline V gene has CDR1 SGHRS and CDR2 YFSETQ. The CDR3 runs 14 residues. Here the CDR3 DNA reads TGCGCCAGCAGCTTGGATCGGCAGTACAATGAGCAGTACTTC. Its translation is CASSLDRQYNEQYF.

This clonotype was counted between two and nine times. The rearrangement uses TRBV20-1 and TRBJ2-7; TRBD1 might be the D (5 bases). The length of the CDR3 is 12 residues. Trimming took 1 base from V and 4 from J, leaving 8 bases between them. Germline CDR1 and CDR2: DFQATT and SNEGSKA (reference sequence). The CDR3 region has the DNA TGCAGTGCTAGAGTGGCAGGGTACGAGCAGTACTTC. It encodes CSARVAGYEQYF.

The chain combines TRBV29-1 with TRBJ2-1, with D perhaps matching TRBD2 (5 bases). The CDR3 covers 14 residues. Germline lookup yields CDR1 SQVTM and CDR2 ANQGSEA. Between the trimmed V and J ends, which lost 4 bases and 0 bases, there was a span of 10 bases. CDR3 coding DNA: TGCAGCGTTGCCGAGCGGAGCTCCTACAATGAGCAGTTCTTC. Its translation: CSVAERSSYNEQFF.

The chain joins TRBV29-1 to TRBJ2-7, with D uncertain. The CDR3 spans 12 residues. V shed 5 bases and J shed 1 base, with 9 bases lying between them. Germline CDR1 and CDR2: SQVTM and ANQGSEA. Written as DNA, the CDR3 is TGCAGCGTTTCGGACGGGTCCTACGAGCAGTACTTC. Translating it yields CSVSDGSYEQYF.

This clonotype was seen ten or more times. This sequence joins TRBV20-1 and TRBJ2-3; 8 positions agree with TRBD2. CDR3 size: 15 residues. The ends lost 5 bases at V and 1 base at J; junction bases unmatched: 8. Germline CDR1 and CDR2: DFQATT and SNEGSKA (reference sequence). CDR3 loop: CSAEGGSGGTDTQYF. CDR3 DNA: TGCAGTGCTGAGGGGGGTAGCGGGGGCACAGATACGCAGTATTTT.

The genes are TRBV14 and TRBJ1-1, with 8 nucleotides matching TRBD1. This CDR3 is 16 amino acids long. V trimming: 1 base; J trimming: 1 base; junction bases outside the gene matches: 5. Looked up from germline, CDR1 is SGHDN and CDR2 is FVKESK. The CDR3 bases are TGTGCCAGCAGCCAAGCCGACAGGGGAGCGAACACTGAAGCTTTCTTT. As protein: CASSQADRGANTEAFF.

The V call is TRBV28, the J call TRBJ2-3; 9 bases match TRBD2. The CDR3 contains 15 residues. With 6 bases clipped from V and 1 base from J, the junction kept 5 bases outside the gene matches. Looked up from germline, CDR1 is MDHEN and CDR2 is SYDVKM. CDR3 region: CASRERGVRTDTQYF. CDR3 sequence (DNA): TGTGCCAGCAGGGAGCGGGGGGTCCGCACAGATACGCAGTATTTT.

The chain uses TRBV6-5 and TRBJ2-3; a possible D gene is TRBD1 (5 bases). CDR1 and CDR2 from the germline V gene are MNHEY and SVGAGI. The CDR3 loop spans 15 amino acids. The V end lost 8 bases, the J end lost 3 bases, and 18 bases lay between the germline ends. CDR3 nucleotide sequence: TGTGCCAGCTCCCTTTCAGGGCCCACAACAGATACGCAGTATTTT. This encodes CASSLSGPTTDTQYF.

The chain has TRBV4-2 and TRBJ1-1; D perhaps matches TRBD1 (5 bases). CDR3 size: 15 residues. CDR1 is LGHNA and CDR2 is YNFKEQ in the germline V gene. CDR3 sequence reads: CAKRGGRQGGTEAFF. The CDR3 coding sequence is TGTGCTAAGCGCGGGGGAAGGCAGGGAGGTACTGAAGCTTTCTTT.

The gene calls are TRBV5-5 and TRBJ2-4, with 8 bases that match TRBD1. The last part of the DNA fits TRBJ2-7 better; the J call may be wrong. Germline V gives CDR1 SGHKS, CDR2 YYEKEE (reference sequence). The CDR3 runs to 15 residues. The CDR3 protein is CASSPGRTGYYEQYF. DNA for the CDR3: TGTGCCAGCAGCCCCGGAAGGACAGGGTACTACGAGCAGTACTTC.

This clonotype was seen only a few times. This chain connects TRBV4-3 to TRBJ2-6, with no clear D. Germline lookup yields CDR1 LGHNA and CDR2 YSLEER. V lost 2 bases and J 2 bases, leaving 7 bases between the germline ends. This CDR3 region has 15 residues. In DNA form, the CDR3 reads TGCGCCAGCAGCCAATGGGGTACTGGGGCCAACGTCCTGACTTTC. Residues: CASSQWGTGANVLTF.

This sequence joins TRBV27 and TRBJ2-7; TRBD1 matches at 12 bases. CDR1 and CDR2 from the germline V gene are MNHEY and SMNVEV (reference sequence). The CDR3 runs to 18 residues. With V trimmed by 6 bases and J by 5 bases, 17 bases remained unmatched. The CDR3 protein is CASRPPTGTGGFYHEQYF. The CDR3 DNA is TGTGCCAGCAGACCCCCTACCGGGACAGGGGGCTTCTACCACGAGCAGTACTTC.

This clonotype has only one observation. The chain uses TRBV3-1 and TRBJ1-6; unclear D gene. CDR1 is LGHDT and CDR2 is YNNKEL in the germline V gene (reference sequence). The CDR3 runs to 12 residues. Trimming stripped 1 base from V and 9 bases from J, with 4 bases between. Here the CDR3 DNA reads TGTGCCAGCAGCCAAGTCGGTTCACCCCTCCACTTT. This sequence encodes CASSQVGSPLHF. Together with reference TRBV3-1 and TRBJ1-6, the CDR3 gives the full variable domain: DTAVSQTPKYLVTQMGNDKSIKCEQNLGHDTMYWYKQDSKKFLKIMFSYNNKELIINETVPNRFSPKSPDKAHLNLHINSLELGDSAVYFCASSQVGSPLHFGNGTRLTVT.

The CDR3 region is CSAESGRASYEQYF. The DNA of the CDR3 is TGCAGTGCCGAAAGCGGGAGGGCGTCCTACGAGCAGTACTTC. The genes are TRBV20-1 and TRBJ2-7; 10 bases match TRBD2. The CDR3 consists of 14 residues. Trimming removed 6 bases from V and 1 base from J; junction bases left unmatched: 6. CDR1 is DFQATT, CDR2 SNEGSKA, per germline (reference sequence).

This clonotype occurred a few times. CDR3 in amino acids: CASSLLQGTSGAYNEQFF. The CDR3 bases are TGTGCCAGCAGCTTACTTCAGGGAACTAGCGGGGCCTACAATGAGCAGTTCTTC. This chain connects TRBV7-2 to TRBJ2-1; TRBD2 agrees at 10 bases. CDR1 and CDR2 (germline): SGHTA, FQGNSA. CDR3 length equals 18 residues. V gave up 2 bases and J gave up 2 bases; unmatched junction bases: 9.

In its sample, this clonotype was seen a few times. This chain uses TRBV14 with TRBJ1-2; D possibly corresponds to TRBD1 (6 bases). With 1 base removed from V and 6 bases from J, the gap between germline ends came to 15 bases. CDR3 length equals 15 residues. Germline V lookup: CDR1 SGHDN, CDR2 FVKESK. The CDR3 protein is CASSQVARGTDGYTF. CDR3 nucleotides: TGTGCCAGCAGCCAAGTAGCCAGGGGTACGGATGGCTACACCTTC.